This is a list of T cell receptor beta chains from one sample in a study of CD8 T cells in ankylosing spondylitis. TCRdb ran MiXCR on the 5' RACE reads and lists one entry per CDR3 protein. This sample has 350,000 to 450,000 distinct CDR3 sequences, with approximately 26% found just once. The specimen was blood, either unsorted or a sorted T cell fraction (not recorded which). The receptors stem from a male donor with ankylosing spondylitis. The CDR3 runs from the conserved cysteine through the conserved F or W. Fields, in order: D gene, V gene, J gene, clone size, CDR3 DNA, CDR3 protein. The D gene is left open where the match is weak. Clone size is shown for a subset of rows, as once, few, many or a class of expanded clone.

d_call: .; v_call: TRBV12-3/TRBV12-4; j_call: TRBJ2-2; clone_size: .; cdr3_nt: TGTGCCAGCAACTCTCAACAGGGCCCGGGCGGGGAGCTGTTTTTT; cdr3_aa: CASNSQQGPGGELFF
d_call: .; v_call: TRBV12-3/TRBV12-4; j_call: TRBJ1-2; clone_size: .; cdr3_nt: TGTGCCAGCAGTTCCCGACAGGACCTCTATGGCTACACCTTC; cdr3_aa: CASSSRQDLYGYTF
d_call: TRBD1; v_call: TRBV12-3/TRBV12-4; j_call: TRBJ2-7; clone_size: .; cdr3_nt: TGTGCCAGTCAGCGGGGACAGGGGTACGCGAGCGAGCAGTACTTC; cdr3_aa: CASQRGQGYASEQYF
d_call: .; v_call: TRBV24-1; j_call: TRBJ2-3; clone_size: few; cdr3_nt: TGTGCCACCAGCCGGGTAAATACGCAGTATTTT; cdr3_aa: CATSRVNTQYF
d_call: TRBD1; v_call: TRBV7-2; j_call: TRBJ2-7; clone_size: many; cdr3_nt: TGTGCCAGCAGCTTAGTAGGGACAGGGGGGTACGAGCAGTACTTC; cdr3_aa: CASSLVGTGGYEQYF
d_call: .; v_call: TRBV5-5; j_call: TRBJ1-2; clone_size: .; cdr3_nt: TGTGCCAGCAGCTTGAGTGAACAGCTTAACTATGGCTACACCTTC; cdr3_aa: CASSLSEQLNYGYTF
d_call: .; v_call: TRBV5-1; j_call: TRBJ2-7; clone_size: few; cdr3_nt: TGCGCCAGCAGCTCGGGGGTCAGTCTGAGCGAGCAGTACTTC; cdr3_aa: CASSSGVSLSEQYF
d_call: .; v_call: TRBV6-2/TRBV6-3; j_call: TRBJ1-1; clone_size: .; cdr3_nt: TGTGCCAGCAGCACACGGGATAAGAATGATGAAGCTTTCTTT; cdr3_aa: CASSTRDKNDEAFF
d_call: .; v_call: TRBV6-1; j_call: TRBJ2-2; clone_size: many; cdr3_nt: TGTGCCAGCAGATCGGGTTTCGCCGGGGAGCTGTTTTTT; cdr3_aa: CASRSGFAGELFF
d_call: .; v_call: TRBV3-1; j_call: TRBJ2-3; clone_size: .; cdr3_nt: TGTGCCAGCAGCCAACTCCGTACAGATACGCAGTATTTT; cdr3_aa: CASSQLRTDTQYF
d_call: .; v_call: TRBV20-1; j_call: TRBJ1-2; clone_size: .; cdr3_nt: TGCAGTGCCAATCTGGGGAGAGACTATGGCTACACCTTC; cdr3_aa: CSANLGRDYGYTF
d_call: .; v_call: TRBV2; j_call: TRBJ1-1; clone_size: few; cdr3_nt: TGTGCCAGCAGTGAGGGTGGGACTGAAGCTTTCTTT; cdr3_aa: CASSEGGTEAFF
d_call: .; v_call: TRBV28; j_call: TRBJ1-2; clone_size: .; cdr3_nt: TGTGCCAGCAGTTTGGCTTTGTATGGCTACACCTTC; cdr3_aa: CASSLALYGYTF
d_call: .; v_call: TRBV6-5; j_call: TRBJ2-5; clone_size: .; cdr3_nt: TGTGCCAGCAGTTGGGCAGGGGAAGAGACCCAGTACTTC; cdr3_aa: CASSWAGEETQYF
d_call: .; v_call: TRBV10-3; j_call: TRBJ2-7; clone_size: few; cdr3_nt: TGTGCCATCAGTGAGGCAAGCTCCTACGAGCAGTACTTC; cdr3_aa: CAISEASSYEQYF
d_call: TRBD1; v_call: TRBV5-6; j_call: TRBJ1-2; clone_size: few; cdr3_nt: TGTGCCAGCAGCCCCGGGACAGGAGCTAACTATGGCTACACCTTC; cdr3_aa: CASSPGTGANYGYTF
d_call: TRBD1; v_call: TRBV5-4; j_call: TRBJ2-7; clone_size: .; cdr3_nt: TGTGCCAGCACCAAGACAGGGGGTTACGAGCAGTACTTC; cdr3_aa: CASTKTGGYEQYF
d_call: TRBD2; v_call: TRBV11-2; j_call: TRBJ2-3; clone_size: few; cdr3_nt: TGTGCCAGCAGCTTAAGCGGGGCACTCACAGATACGCAGTATTTT; cdr3_aa: CASSLSGALTDTQYF
d_call: TRBD1; v_call: TRBV10-3; j_call: TRBJ2-7; clone_size: .; cdr3_nt: TGTGCCATCAGTGACCGGACAGGGGGCGACTACGAGCAGTACTTC; cdr3_aa: CAISDRTGGDYEQYF
d_call: TRBD1; v_call: TRBV5-1; j_call: TRBJ2-5; clone_size: .; cdr3_nt: TGCGCCAGCAGCGCCCGACAGGGCCCAGAGACCCAGTACTTC; cdr3_aa: CASSARQGPETQYF
d_call: .; v_call: TRBV29-1; j_call: TRBJ1-2; clone_size: .; cdr3_nt: TGCAGCGTTGAAGCAGGGACTGGCTACACCTTC; cdr3_aa: CSVEAGTGYTF
d_call: .; v_call: TRBV24-1; j_call: TRBJ1-2; clone_size: few; cdr3_nt: TGTGCCACCAGTGATCCGTTGGAGGCAAACTATGGCTACACCTTC; cdr3_aa: CATSDPLEANYGYTF
d_call: .; v_call: TRBV5-1; j_call: TRBJ1-5; clone_size: .; cdr3_nt: TGCGCCAGCAGCCCTGGCAGAGGGAGTAAGTCCCAGCATTTT; cdr3_aa: CASSPGRGSKSQHF
d_call: .; v_call: TRBV5-1; j_call: TRBJ2-3; clone_size: few; cdr3_nt: TGCGCCAGCAGCTTGGTACAGGCCACCATGGATACGCAGTATTTT; cdr3_aa: CASSLVQATMDTQYF
d_call: TRBD2; v_call: TRBV29-1; j_call: TRBJ2-1; clone_size: .; cdr3_nt: TGCAGCGCTGGGGCTAGCGGCTACAATGAGCAGTTCTTC; cdr3_aa: CSAGASGYNEQFF
d_call: TRBD2; v_call: TRBV3-1; j_call: TRBJ2-1; clone_size: many; cdr3_nt: TGTGCCAGCAGCCCGAGGACTAGCGGGATTAGGGGGAACAATGAGCAGTTCTTC; cdr3_aa: CASSPRTSGIRGNNEQFF
d_call: .; v_call: TRBV7-9; j_call: TRBJ2-1; clone_size: .; cdr3_nt: TGTGCCAGCAGCCCGGACGTTTACAATGAGCAGTTCTTC; cdr3_aa: CASSPDVYNEQFF
d_call: .; v_call: TRBV7-9; j_call: TRBJ1-6; clone_size: many; cdr3_nt: TGTGCCAGCAGCTCTGCTGCCGGAACAGGTCGCGGTTCACCCCTCCACTTT; cdr3_aa: CASSSAAGTGRGSPLHF
d_call: TRBD1; v_call: TRBV2; j_call: TRBJ2-2; clone_size: few; cdr3_nt: TGTGCCAGCAGTTACCTACCGACAGGGGATACCGGGGAGCTGTTTTTT; cdr3_aa: CASSYLPTGDTGELFF
d_call: .; v_call: TRBV29-1; j_call: TRBJ2-5; clone_size: .; cdr3_nt: TGCAGCGTAAGACTGCTTCTAGAGACCCAGTACTTC; cdr3_aa: CSVRLLLETQYF
d_call: .; v_call: TRBV27; j_call: TRBJ1-1; clone_size: .; cdr3_nt: TGTGCCAGCAGTCCCAGACAGGCTCCTTTCGCTTTCTTT; cdr3_aa: CASSPRQAPFAFF
d_call: TRBD1; v_call: TRBV5-1; j_call: TRBJ1-4; clone_size: .; cdr3_nt: TGCGCCAGCAGCAGGACCGGGACAGGGATTAATGAAAAACTGTTTTTT; cdr3_aa: CASSRTGTGINEKLFF